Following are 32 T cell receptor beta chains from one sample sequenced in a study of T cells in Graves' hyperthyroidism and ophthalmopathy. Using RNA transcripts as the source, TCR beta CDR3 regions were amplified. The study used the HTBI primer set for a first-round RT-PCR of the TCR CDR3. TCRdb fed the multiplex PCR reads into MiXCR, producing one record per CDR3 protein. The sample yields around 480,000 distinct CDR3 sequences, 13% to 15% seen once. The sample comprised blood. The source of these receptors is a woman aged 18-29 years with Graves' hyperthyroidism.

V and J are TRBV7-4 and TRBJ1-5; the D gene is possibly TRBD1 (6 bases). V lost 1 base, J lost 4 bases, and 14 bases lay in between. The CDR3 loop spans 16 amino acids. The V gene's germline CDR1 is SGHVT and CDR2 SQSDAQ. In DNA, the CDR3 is TGTGCCAGCAGCTTAGTTCGGGGGGGCTGTAATCAGCCCCAGCATTTT. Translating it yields CASSLVRGGCNQPQHF.

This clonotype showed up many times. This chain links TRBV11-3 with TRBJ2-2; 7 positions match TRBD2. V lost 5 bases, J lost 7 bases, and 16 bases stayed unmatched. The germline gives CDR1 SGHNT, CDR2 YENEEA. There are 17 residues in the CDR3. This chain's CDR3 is CASSQEGLGTGGGELFF. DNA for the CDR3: TGTGCCAGCAGCCAAGAAGGCCTGGGGACGGGAGGCGGGGAGCTGTTTTTT.

The CDR3 loop reads CASGQSSTDTQYF. DNA of the CDR3: TGTGCCAGCGGCCAGTCTAGCACAGATACGCAGTATTTT. The V call is TRBV7-3, the J call TRBJ2-3; D gene uncertain. CDR1 is SGHTA and CDR2 is FQGTGA in the germline V gene. The CDR3 runs 13 residues. The germline V and J ends were trimmed by 8 bases and 0 bases, with 9 bases remaining between them.

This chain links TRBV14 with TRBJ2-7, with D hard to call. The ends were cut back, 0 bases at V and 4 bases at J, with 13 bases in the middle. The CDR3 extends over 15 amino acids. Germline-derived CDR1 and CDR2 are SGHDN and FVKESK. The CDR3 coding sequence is TGTGCCAGCAGCCAAGAGGAATTCGGCAAATACGAGCAGTACTTC. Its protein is CASSQEEFGKYEQYF.

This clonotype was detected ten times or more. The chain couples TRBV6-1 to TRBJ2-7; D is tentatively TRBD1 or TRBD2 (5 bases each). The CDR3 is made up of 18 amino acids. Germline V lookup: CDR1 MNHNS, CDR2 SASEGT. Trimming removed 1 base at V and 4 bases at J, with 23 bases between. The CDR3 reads CASSEGMGGDGHSYEQYV. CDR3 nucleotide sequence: TGTGCCAGCAGTGAAGGTATGGGTGGGGACGGGCACTCTTACGAGCAGTACGTC.

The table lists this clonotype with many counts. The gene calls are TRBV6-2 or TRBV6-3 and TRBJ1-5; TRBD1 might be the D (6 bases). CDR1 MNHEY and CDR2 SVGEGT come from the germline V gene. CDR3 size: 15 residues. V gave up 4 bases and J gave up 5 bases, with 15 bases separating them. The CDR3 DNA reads TGTGCCAGCAGTTCGACAGGTAATCCCTATCAGCCCCAGCATTTT. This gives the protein CASSSTGNPYQPQHF.

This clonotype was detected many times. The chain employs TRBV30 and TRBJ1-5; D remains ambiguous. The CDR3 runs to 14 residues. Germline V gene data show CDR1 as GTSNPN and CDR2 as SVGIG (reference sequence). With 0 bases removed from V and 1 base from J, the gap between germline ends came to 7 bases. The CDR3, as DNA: TGTGCCTGGAGTGTACCAGGAAGCAATCAGCCCCAGCATTTT. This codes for CAWSVPGSNQPQHF.

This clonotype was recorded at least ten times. CDR3 DNA sequence: TGTGCCATCAGTGAGTCGGAGCTGGGTGAGCAGTTCTTC. This gives the protein CAISESELGEQFF. The genes are TRBV10-3 and TRBJ2-1; D is ambiguous. This CDR3 has 13 amino acids. V gave up 0 bases and J gave up 9 bases, with 9 bases separating them. Germline CDR1 and CDR2: ENHRY and SYGVKD.

Here the CDR3 DNA reads TGTGCCAGCAGCCCGAGCGACAGTTACGAGCAGTACGTC. This encodes CASSPSDSYEQYV. The chain joins TRBV7-9 to TRBJ2-7; D is possibly TRBD1 (5 bases). The CDR3 has 13 amino acids. Looked up from germline, CDR1 is SEHNR and CDR2 is FQNEAQ (reference sequence). V lost 5 bases and J lost 4, with 12 bases in between.

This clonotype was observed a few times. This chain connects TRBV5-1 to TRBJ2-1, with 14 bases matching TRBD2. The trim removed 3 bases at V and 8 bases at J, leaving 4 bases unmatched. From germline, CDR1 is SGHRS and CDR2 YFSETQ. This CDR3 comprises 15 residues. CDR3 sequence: CASSYGLAGGYEQFF. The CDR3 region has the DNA TGCGCCAGCAGCTACGGACTAGCGGGAGGCTATGAGCAGTTCTTC.

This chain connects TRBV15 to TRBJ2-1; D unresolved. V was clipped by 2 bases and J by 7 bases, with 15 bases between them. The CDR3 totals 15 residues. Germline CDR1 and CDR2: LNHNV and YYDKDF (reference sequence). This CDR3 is CATSRPRAGWNEQFF. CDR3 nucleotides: TGTGCCACCAGCAGACCCCGGGCAGGTTGGAATGAGCAGTTCTTC.

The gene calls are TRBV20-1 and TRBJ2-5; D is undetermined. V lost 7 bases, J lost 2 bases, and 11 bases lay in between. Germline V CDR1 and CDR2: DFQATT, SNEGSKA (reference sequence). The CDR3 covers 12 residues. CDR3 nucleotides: TGCAGTGATAGTATAAGTCAAGAGACCCAGTACTTC. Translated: CSDSISQETQYF.

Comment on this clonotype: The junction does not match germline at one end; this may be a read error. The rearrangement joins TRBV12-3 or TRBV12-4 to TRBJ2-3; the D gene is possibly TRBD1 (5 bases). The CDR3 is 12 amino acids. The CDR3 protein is CASSRVTGTQYF. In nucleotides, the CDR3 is TGTGCCAGCAGCAGGGTAACAGGTACGCAGTATTTT.

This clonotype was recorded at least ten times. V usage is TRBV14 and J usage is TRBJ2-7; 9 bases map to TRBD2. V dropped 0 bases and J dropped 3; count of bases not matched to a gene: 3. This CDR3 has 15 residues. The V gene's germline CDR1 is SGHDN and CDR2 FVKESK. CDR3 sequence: CASSQEASGNYEQYF. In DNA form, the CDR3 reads TGTGCCAGCAGCCAAGAGGCTAGCGGGAACTACGAGCAGTACTTC.

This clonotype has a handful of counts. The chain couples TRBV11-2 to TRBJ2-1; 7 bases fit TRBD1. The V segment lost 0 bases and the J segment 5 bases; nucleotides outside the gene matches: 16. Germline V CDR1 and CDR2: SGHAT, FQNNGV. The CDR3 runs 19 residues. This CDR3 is CASSLERGPNPGIDNEQFF. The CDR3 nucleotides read TGTGCCAGCAGCTTAGAGAGGGGGCCTAACCCGGGAATCGACAATGAGCAGTTCTTC.

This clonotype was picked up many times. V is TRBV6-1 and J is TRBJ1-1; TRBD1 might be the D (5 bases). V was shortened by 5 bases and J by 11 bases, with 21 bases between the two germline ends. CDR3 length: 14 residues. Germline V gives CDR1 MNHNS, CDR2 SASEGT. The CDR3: CASSLRDAGRGAFF. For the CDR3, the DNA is TGTGCCAGCAGTTTGCGGGACGCCGGCCGGGGTGCTTTCTTT.

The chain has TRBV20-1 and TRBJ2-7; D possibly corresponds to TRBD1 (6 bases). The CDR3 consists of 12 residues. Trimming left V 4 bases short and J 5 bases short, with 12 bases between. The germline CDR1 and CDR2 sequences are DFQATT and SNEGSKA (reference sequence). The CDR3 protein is CSAIQGRHEQYF. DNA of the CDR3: TGCAGTGCTATACAGGGAAGGCACGAGCAGTACTTC.

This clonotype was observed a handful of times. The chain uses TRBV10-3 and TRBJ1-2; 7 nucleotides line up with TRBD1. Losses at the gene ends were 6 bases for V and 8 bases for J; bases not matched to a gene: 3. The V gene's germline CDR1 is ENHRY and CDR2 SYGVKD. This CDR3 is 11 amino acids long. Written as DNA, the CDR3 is TGTGCCATCAGACAGGGGCACGGCTACACCTTC. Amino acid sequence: CAIRQGHGYTF.

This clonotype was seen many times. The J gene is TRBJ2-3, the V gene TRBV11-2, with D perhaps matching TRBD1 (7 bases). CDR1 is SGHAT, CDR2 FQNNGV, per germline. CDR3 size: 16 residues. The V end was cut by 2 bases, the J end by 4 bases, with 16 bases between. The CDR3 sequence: CASSLRLQGEADTQYF. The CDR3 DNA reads TGTGCCAGCAGCTTAAGATTGCAGGGGGAGGCAGATACGCAGTATTTT. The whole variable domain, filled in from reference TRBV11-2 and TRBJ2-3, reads EAGVAQSPRYKIIEKRQSVAFWCNPISGHATLYWYQQILGQGPKLLIQFQNNGVVDDSQLPKDRFSAERLKGVDSTLKIQPAKLEDSAVYLCASSLRLQGEADTQYFGPGTRLTVL.

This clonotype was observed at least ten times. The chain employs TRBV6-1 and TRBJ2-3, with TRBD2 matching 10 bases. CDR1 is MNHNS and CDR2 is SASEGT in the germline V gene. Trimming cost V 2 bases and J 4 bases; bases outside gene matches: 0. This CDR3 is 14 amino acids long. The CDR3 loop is CASSELAGADTQYF. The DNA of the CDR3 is TGTGCCAGCAGTGAACTAGCGGGAGCAGATACGCAGTATTTT.

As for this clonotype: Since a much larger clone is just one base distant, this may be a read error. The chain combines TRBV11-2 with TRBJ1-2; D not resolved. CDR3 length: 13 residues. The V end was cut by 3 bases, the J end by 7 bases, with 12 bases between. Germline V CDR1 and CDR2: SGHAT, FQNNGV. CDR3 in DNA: TGTGCCAGCAGCTTCCGGGTCGACTGTGGCTACACCTTC. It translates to CASSFRVDCGYTF. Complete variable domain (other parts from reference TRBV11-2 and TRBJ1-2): EAGVAQSPRYKIIEKRQSVAFWCNPISGHATLYWYQQILGQGPKLLIQFQNNGVVDDSQLPKDRFSAERLKGVDSTLKIQPAKLEDSAVYLCASSFRVDCGYTFGSGTRLTVV.

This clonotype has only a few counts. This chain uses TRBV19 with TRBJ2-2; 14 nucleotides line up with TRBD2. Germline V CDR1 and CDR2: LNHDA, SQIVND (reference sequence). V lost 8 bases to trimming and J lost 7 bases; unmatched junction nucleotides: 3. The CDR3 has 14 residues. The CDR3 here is CASLTSGRVGELFF. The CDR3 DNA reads TGTGCCAGTCTGACTAGCGGGAGGGTCGGGGAGCTGTTTTTT. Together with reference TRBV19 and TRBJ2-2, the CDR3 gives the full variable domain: DGGITQSPKYLFRKEGQNVTLSCEQNLNHDAMYWYRQDPGQGLRLIYYSQIVNDFQKGDIAEGYSVSREKKESFPLTVTSAQKNPTAFYLCASLTSGRVGELFFGEGSRLTVL.

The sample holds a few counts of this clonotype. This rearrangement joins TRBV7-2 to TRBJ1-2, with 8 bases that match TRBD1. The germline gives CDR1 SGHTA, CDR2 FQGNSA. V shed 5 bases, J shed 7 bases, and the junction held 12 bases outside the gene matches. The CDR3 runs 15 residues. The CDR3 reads CASSRTGTGLFGYTF. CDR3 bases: TGTGCCAGCAGCCGGACCGGGACAGGTCTTTTTGGCTACACCTTC.

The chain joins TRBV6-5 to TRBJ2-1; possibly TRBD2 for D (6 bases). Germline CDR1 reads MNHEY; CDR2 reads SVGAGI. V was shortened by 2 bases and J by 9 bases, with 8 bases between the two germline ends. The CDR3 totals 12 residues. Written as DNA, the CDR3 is TGTGCCAGCAGTTACCCGGAGGGTGAGCAGTTCTTC. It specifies CASSYPEGEQFF.

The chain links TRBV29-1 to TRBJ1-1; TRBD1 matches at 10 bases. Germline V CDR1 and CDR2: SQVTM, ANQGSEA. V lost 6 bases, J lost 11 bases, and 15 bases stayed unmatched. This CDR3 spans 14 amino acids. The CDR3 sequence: CSVSTGTGEGAAFF. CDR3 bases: TGCAGCGTGTCTACCGGGACAGGGGAGGGCGCGGCTTTCTTT.

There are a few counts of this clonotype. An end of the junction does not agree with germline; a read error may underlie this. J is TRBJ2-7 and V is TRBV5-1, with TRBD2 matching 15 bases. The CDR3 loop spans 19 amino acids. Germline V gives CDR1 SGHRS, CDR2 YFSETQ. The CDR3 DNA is TGCACCAGCAGCCCTGACCAGAGGACTAGCGGGAGGGCCGGTAGCGAGCAGTACTTC. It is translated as CTSSPDQRTSGRAGSEQYF.

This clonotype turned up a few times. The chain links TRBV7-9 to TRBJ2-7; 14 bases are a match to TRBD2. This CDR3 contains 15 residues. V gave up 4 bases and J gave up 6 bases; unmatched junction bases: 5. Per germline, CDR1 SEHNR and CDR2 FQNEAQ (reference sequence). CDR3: CASSSGTSGRREQYF. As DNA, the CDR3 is TGTGCCAGCAGCTCAGGGACTAGCGGGAGACGCGAGCAGTACTTC.

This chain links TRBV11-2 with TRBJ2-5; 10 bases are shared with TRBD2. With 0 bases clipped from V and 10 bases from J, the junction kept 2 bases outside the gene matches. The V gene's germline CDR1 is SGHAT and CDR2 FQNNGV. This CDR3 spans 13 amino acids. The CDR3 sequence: CASSLEQREGQYF. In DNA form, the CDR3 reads TGTGCCAGCAGCTTAGAGCAGCGGGAGGGCCAGTACTTC. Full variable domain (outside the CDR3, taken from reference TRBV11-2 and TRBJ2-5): EAGVAQSPRYKIIEKRQSVAFWCNPISGHATLYWYQQILGQGPKLLIQFQNNGVVDDSQLPKDRFSAERLKGVDSTLKIQPAKLEDSAVYLCASSLEQREGQYFGPGTRLLVL.

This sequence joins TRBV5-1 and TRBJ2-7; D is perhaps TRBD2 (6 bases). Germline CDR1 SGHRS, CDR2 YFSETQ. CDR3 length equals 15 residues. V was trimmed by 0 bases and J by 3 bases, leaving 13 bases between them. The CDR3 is CASSLVPSERYEQYF. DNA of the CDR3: TGCGCCAGCAGCTTGGTTCCTAGCGAGCGCTACGAGCAGTACTTC. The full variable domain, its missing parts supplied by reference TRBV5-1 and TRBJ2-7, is KAGVTQTPRYLIKTRGQQVTLSCSPISGHRSVSWYQQTPGQGLQFLFEYFSETQRNKGNFPGRFSGRQFSNSRSEMNVSTLELGDSALYLCASSLVPSERYEQYFGPGTRLTVT.

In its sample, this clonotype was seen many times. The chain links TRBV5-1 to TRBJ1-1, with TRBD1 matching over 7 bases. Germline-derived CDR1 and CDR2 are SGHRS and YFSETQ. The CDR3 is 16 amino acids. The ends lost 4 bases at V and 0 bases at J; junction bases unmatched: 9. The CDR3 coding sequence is TGCGCCAGCAGCGGACCCGTGACAGGGCTGAACACTGAAGCTTTCTTT. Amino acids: CASSGPVTGLNTEAFF.

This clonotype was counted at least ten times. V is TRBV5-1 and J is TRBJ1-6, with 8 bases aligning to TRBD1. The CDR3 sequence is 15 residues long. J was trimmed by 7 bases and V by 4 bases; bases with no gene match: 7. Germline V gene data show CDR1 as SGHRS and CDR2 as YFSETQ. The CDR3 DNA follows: TGCGCCAGCAGCCCTACAGGGGGTAGGAATTCACCCCTCCACTTT. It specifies CASSPTGGRNSPLHF. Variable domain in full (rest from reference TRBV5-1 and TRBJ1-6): KAGVTQTPRYLIKTRGQQVTLSCSPISGHRSVSWYQQTPGQGLQFLFEYFSETQRNKGNFPGRFSGRQFSNSRSEMNVSTLELGDSALYLCASSPTGGRNSPLHFGNGTRLTVT.

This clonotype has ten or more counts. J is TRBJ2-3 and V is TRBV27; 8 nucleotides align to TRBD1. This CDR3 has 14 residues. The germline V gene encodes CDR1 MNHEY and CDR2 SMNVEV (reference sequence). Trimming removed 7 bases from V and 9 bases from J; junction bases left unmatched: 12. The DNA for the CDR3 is TGTGCCAGCACCACCGGACAGGGTAGGGGAACGCAGTATTTT. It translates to CASTTGQGRGTQYF.